The 2 T cell receptor beta chains presented below share a single source sample, sequenced in a study of graft-versus-host responses after intestinal transplantation. Here immunoSEQ multiplex PCR was the method, and the copy in TCRdb shows in-frame clones only, minus some. This table holds tens of thousands of clones, around 89% found once. The antigens for these receptors are not known. The sample consisted of unstimulated CD8+ T cells sorted from spleen or lymph node cells, taken before intestinal transplant. These receptors were taken from a human donor who received an intestinal transplant.

The table lists this clone with a few counts. The gene calls are TRBV7-9 and TRBJ1-2; D possibly corresponds to TRBD1 (5 bases). Germline CDR1 is SEHNR and CDR2 is FQNEAQ (reference sequence). V lost 5 bases and J 8 bases, leaving 12 bases between the germline ends. There are 12 residues in the CDR3. For the CDR3, the DNA is TGTGCCAGCAGCCCACAGGAGCAAGGCTACACCTTC. This gives the protein CASSPQEQGYTF.

This clone was recorded a few times. This chain links TRBV28 with TRBJ2-7; D is unresolved. Germline-derived CDR1 and CDR2 are MDHEN and SYDVKM. V was clipped by 2 bases and J by 9 bases, with 11 bases between them. The CDR3 totals 12 residues. The CDR3 DNA is TGTGCCAGCAGTTTAGGTAGTGTCGGGCAGTACTTC. Its protein product is CASSLGSVGQYF. Filled out from reference TRBV28 and TRBJ2-7, the complete variable domain reads DVKVTQSSRYLVKRTGEKVFLECVQDMDHENMFWYRQDPGLGLRLIYFSYDVKMKEKGDIPEGYSVSREKKERFSLILESASTNQTSMYLCASSLGSVGQYFGPGTRLTVT.